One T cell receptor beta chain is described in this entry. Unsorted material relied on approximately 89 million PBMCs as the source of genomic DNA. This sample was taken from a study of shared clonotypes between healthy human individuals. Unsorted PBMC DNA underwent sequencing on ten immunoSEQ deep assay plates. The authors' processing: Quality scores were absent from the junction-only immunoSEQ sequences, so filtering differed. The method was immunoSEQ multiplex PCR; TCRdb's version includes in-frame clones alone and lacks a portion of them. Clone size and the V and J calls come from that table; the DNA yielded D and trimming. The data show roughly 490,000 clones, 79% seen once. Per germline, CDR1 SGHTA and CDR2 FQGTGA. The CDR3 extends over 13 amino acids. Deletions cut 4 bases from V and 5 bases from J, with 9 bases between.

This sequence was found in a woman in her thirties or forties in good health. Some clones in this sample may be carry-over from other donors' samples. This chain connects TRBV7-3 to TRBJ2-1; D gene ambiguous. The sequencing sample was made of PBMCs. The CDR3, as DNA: TGTGCCAGCAGCTCAAACTCGGACAATGAGCAGTTCTTC. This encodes CASSSNSDNEQFF. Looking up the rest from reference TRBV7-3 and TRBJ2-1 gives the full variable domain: GAGVSQTPSNKVTEKGKYVELRCDPISGHTALYWYRQSLGQGPEFLIYFQGTGAADDSGLPNDRFFAVRPEGSVSTLKIQRTERGDSAVYLCASSSNSDNEQFFGPGTRLTVL.